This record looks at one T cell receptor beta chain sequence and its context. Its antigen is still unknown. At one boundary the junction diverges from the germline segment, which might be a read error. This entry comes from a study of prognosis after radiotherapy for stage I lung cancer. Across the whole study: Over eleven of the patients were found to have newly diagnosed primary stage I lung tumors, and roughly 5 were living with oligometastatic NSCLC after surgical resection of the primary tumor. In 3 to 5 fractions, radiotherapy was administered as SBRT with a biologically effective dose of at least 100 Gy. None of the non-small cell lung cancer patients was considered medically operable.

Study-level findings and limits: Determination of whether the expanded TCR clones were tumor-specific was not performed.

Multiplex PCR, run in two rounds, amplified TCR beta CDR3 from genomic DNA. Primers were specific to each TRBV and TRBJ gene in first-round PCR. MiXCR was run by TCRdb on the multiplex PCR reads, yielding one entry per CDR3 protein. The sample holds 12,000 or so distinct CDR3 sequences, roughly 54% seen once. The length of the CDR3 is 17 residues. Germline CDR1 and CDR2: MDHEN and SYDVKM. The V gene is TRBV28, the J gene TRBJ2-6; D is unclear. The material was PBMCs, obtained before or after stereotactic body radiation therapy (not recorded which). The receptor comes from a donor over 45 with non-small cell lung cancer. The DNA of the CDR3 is TGTGCCAGCAGTTTACGGCGCTCGGCGTCTGGGTCCAACGTCCTGACTTTC. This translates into CASSLRRSASGSNVLTF.